The present TCR beta chain was sequenced within a study of persistence of HIV-infected CD4 T cells. Overall study: A couple of participants gave one leukapheresis sample; others gave up to roughly 180 mL blood repeatedly.

About this clone: What it binds is not known.

Sequencing used immunoSEQ version 4 in survey mode. Using immunoSEQ multiplex PCR, the repertoire was profiled, and TCRdb retains in-frame clones only, with some absent. The data contain about 40,000 clones, approximately 80% of them singletons. Cells were stimulated with overlapping HIV-1 Gag 15-mer peptides. Sorted nonresponding memory CD4+ T cells were CD40L-negative, CD69-negative, CD45RO-high. Material: CD4+ T cells sorted from PBMCs after roughly 18-hour stimulation, obtained from a patient who received antiretroviral therapy. The TCR sequence derives from an adult man with HIV who was CMV-seropositive.

The CDR3 DNA is TGCGCCAGCAGTGATTCGGGACAGGGGGCTCGAAAAGCTTTCTTT. It codes for CASSDSGQGARKAFF. The chain has TRBV10-1 and TRBJ1-1, with TRBD1 identical over 12 bases. Per the germline V gene, CDR1 is WNHNN and CDR2 is SYGVQD (reference sequence). CDR3 size: 15 residues. With 3 bases clipped from V and 9 bases from J, the junction kept 8 bases outside the gene matches.